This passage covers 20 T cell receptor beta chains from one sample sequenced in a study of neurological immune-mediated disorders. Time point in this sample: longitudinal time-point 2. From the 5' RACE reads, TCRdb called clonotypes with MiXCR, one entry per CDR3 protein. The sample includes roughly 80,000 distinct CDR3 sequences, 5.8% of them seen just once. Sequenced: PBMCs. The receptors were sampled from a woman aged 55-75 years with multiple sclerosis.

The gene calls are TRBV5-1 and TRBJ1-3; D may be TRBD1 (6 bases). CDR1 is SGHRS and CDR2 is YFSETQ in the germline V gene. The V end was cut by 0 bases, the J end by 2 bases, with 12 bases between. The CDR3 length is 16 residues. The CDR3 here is CASSLDRAGAGNTIYF. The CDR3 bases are TGCGCCAGCAGCTTGGACAGGGCGGGAGCTGGAAACACCATATATTTT.

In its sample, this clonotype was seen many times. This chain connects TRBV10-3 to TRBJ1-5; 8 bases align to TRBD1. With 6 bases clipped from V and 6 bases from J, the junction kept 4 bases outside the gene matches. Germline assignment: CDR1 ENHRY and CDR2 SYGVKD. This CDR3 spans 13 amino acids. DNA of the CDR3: TGTGCCATCAGGCAGGGGGCCGGTCAGCCCCAGCATTTT. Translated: CAIRQGAGQPQHF.

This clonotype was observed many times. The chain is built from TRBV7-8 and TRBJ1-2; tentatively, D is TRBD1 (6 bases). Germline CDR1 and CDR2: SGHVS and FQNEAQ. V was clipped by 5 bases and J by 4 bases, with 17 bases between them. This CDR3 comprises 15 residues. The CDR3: CASSQGEGGGYGYTF. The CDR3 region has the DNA TGTGCCAGCAGCCAGGGAGAGGGGGGCGGCTATGGCTACACCTTC. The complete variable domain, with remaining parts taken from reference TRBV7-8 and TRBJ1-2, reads GAGVSQSPRYKVAKRGQDVALRCDPISGHVSLFWYQQALGQGPEFLTYFQNEAQLDKSGLPSDRFFAERPEGSVSTLKIQRTQQEDSAVYLCASSQGEGGGYGYTFGSGTRLTVV.

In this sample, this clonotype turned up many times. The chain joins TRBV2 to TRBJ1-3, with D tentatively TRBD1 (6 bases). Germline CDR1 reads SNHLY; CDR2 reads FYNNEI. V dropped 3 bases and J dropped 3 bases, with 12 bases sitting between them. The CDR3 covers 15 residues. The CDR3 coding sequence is TGTGCCAGCAGTGACCTTGGGACAAATGGAAACACCATATATTTT. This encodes CASSDLGTNGNTIYF.

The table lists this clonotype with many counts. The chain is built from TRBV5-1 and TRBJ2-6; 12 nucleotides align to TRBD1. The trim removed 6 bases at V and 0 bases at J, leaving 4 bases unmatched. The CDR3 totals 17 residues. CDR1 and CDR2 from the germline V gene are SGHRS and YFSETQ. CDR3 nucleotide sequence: TGCGCCAGCAAGGGACAGGGGGCCTCCTCTGGGGCCAACGTCCTGACTTTC. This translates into CASKGQGASSGANVLTF. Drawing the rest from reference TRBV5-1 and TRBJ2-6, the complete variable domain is KAGVTQTPRYLIKTRGQQVTLSCSPISGHRSVSWYQQTPGQGLQFLFEYFSETQRNKGNFPGRFSGRQFSNSRSEMNVSTLELGDSALYLCASKGQGASSGANVLTFGAGSRLTVL.

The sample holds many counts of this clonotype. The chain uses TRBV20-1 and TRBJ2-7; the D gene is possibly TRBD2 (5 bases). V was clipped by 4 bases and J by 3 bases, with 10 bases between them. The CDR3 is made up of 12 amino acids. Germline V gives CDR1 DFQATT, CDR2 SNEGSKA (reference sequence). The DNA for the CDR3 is TGCAGTGCTAACGGGAACGACTACGAGCAGTACTTC. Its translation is CSANGNDYEQYF.

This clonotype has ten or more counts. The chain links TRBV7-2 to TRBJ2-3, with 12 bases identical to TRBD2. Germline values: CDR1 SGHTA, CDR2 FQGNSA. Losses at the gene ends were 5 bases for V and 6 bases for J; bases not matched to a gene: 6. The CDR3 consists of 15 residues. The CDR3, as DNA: TGTGCCAGCAGCGATACTAGCGGGGGGTTTGATACGCAGTATTTT. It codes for CASSDTSGGFDTQYF.

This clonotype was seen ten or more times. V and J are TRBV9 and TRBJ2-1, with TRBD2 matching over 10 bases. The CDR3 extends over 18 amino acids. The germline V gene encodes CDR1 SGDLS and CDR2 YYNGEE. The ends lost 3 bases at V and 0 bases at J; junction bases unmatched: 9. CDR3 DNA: TGTGCCAGCAGCGCGGGACTAGCGAGCCTAGGCTCCTACAATGAGCAGTTCTTC. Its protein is CASSAGLASLGSYNEQFF.

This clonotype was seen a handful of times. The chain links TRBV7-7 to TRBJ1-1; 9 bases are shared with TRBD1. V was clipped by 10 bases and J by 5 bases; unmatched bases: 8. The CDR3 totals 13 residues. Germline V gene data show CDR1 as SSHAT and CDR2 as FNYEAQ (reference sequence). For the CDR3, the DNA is TGTGCCATCTGGGACAGGGCTAGGACTGAAGCTTTCTTT. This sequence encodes CAIWDRARTEAFF.

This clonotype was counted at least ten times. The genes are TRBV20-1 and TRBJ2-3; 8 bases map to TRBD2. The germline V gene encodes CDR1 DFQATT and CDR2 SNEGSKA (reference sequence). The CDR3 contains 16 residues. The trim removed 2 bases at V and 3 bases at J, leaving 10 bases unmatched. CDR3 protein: CSARRSGGGFTDTQYF. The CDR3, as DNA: TGCAGTGCTAGAAGGAGTGGCGGGGGGTTTACAGATACGCAGTATTTT.

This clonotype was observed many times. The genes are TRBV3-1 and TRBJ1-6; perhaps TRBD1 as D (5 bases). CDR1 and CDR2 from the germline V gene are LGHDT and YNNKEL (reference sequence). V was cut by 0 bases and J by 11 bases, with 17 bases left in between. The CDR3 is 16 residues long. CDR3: CASSQERRQGTPPLHF. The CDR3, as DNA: TGTGCCAGCAGCCAAGAAAGAAGGCAGGGAACGCCACCCCTCCACTTT.

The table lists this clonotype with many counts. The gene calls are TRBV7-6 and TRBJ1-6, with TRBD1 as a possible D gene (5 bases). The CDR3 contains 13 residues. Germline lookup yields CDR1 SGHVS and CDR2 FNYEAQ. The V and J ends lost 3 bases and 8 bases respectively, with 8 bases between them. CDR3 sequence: CASSFEGHSPLHF. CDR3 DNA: TGTGCCAGCAGCTTCGAGGGGCATTCACCCCTCCACTTT.

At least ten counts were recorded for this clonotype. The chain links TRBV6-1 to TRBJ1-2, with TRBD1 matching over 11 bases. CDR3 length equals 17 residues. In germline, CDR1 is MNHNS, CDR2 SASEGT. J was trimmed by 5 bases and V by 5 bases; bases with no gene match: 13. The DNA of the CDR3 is TGTGCCAGCAGTACCCCAAGGACAGGGGGCAGATGGTATGGCTACACCTTC. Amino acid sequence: CASSTPRTGGRWYGYTF.

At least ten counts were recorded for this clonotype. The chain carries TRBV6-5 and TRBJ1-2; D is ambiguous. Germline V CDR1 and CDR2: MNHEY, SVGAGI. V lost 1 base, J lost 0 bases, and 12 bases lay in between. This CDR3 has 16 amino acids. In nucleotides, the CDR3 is TGTGCCAGCAGTTACTGGCCACAGAACCCTAACTATGGCTACACCTTC. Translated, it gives CASSYWPQNPNYGYTF.

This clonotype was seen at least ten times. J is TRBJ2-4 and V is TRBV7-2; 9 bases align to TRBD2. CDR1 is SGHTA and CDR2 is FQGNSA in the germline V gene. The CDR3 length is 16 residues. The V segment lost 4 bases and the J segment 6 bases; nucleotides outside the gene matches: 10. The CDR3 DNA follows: TGTGCCAGCAGCTGGACCGGGACTAGCCGTAGAAACATTCAGTACTTC. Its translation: CASSWTGTSRRNIQYF.

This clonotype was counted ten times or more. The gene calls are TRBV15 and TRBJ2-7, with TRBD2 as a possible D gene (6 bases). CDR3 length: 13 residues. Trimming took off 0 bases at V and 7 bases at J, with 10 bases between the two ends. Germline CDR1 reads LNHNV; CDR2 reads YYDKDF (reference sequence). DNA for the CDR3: TGTGCCACCAGCAGAGACCTTGGGGGGGAGCAGTACTTC. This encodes CATSRDLGGEQYF.

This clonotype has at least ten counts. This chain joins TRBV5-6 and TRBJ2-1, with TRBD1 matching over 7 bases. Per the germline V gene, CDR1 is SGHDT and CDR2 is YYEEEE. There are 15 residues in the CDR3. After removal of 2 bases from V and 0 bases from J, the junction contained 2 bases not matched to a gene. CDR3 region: CASSFGQDSYNEQFF. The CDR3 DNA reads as TGTGCCAGCAGCTTTGGACAGGACTCCTACAATGAGCAGTTCTTC.

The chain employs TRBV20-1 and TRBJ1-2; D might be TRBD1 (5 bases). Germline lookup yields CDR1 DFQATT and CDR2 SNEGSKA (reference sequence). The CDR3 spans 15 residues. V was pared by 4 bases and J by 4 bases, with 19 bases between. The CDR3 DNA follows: TGCAGTGCTACCCAGCTGGCAGGGCTTTCCTATGGCTACACCTTC. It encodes CSATQLAGLSYGYTF.

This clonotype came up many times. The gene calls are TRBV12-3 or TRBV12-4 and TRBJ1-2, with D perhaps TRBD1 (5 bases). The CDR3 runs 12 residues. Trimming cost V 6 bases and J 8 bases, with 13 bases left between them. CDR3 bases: TGTGCCAGCAGGTGGGGCCAACTCGGCTACACCTTC. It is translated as CASRWGQLGYTF.

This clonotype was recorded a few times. The CDR3 DNA sequence: TGTGCCAGCGGCTCCCAGGCTAGCCAAGAGACCCAGTACTTC. Encoded protein: CASGSQASQETQYF. The rearrangement uses TRBV12-3 or TRBV12-4 and TRBJ2-5; D remains ambiguous. The V end was cut by 8 bases, the J end by 1 base, with 14 bases between. The CDR3 extends over 14 amino acids.